The clone carrying this T cell receptor (beta chain) has a handful of counts. Its antigen remains unidentified. Using immunoSEQ multiplex PCR, the repertoire was profiled, and TCRdb retains in-frame clones only, with some absent. This repertoire shows 15,000 or so clones, 60% to 80% found once; its top ten account for about 12%. This record comes from a study of somatic mutations in cytotoxic T cells in rheumatoid arthritis. Study-level results: A significant difference in CD8+ T-cell clonality was not found between rheumatoid arthritis patients and age-matched healthy controls. Unlike healthy controls, rheumatoid arthritis patients had CD8+ clonality that increased with age.

Positive selection using magnetic beads isolated the CD4+ and CD8+ cells (purity was checked by flow cytometry). Germline V gene lookup returns CDR1 MDHEN and CDR2 SYDVKM. This CDR3 has 13 residues. The ends were cut back, 2 bases at V and 6 bases at J, with 10 bases in the middle. The clonotype was recovered from an adult with rheumatoid arthritis. The rearrangement uses TRBV28 and TRBJ1-2, with no clear D. Sequencing was done on a sample of CD8+ T cells sorted from blood. CDR3 sequence: CASSLRWGDGYTF. CDR3 nucleotides: TGTGCCAGCAGTTTAAGGTGGGGAGATGGCTACACCTTC.